This entry concerns a single TCR beta chain. Generated by immunoSEQ multiplex PCR, the TCRdb table keeps only in-frame clones and is missing some. The sample carries tens of thousands of clones, 90% recorded once. The sample originates from a study of T cell changes during pregnancy in multiple sclerosis. Germline V CDR1 and CDR2: SGHVS, FQNEAQ. CDR3 length: 14 amino acids. Trimming took 0 bases from V and 4 from J, leaving 9 bases between them. The gene calls are TRBV7-8 and TRBJ1-2; D is perhaps TRBD1 (6 bases). The clonotype was recovered from a female donor in good health, enrolled as a control in a pregnancy study. Sequenced here: CD4+ T cells from peripheral blood mononuclear cells, sampled in the first trimester of pregnancy. This chain's CDR3 is CASSLAGQTYGYTF. Written as DNA, the CDR3 is TGTGCCAGCAGCTTAGCTGGACAGACCTATGGCTACACCTTC.